This T cell receptor (beta chain) was obtained from a study of control samples from healthy donors and cancer patients (dated by TCRdb to 2020 to 2021). As encoded in the germline V gene, CDR1 is SQVTM while CDR2 is ANQGSEA. There are 12 amino acids in the CDR3, from cysteine to phenylalanine inclusive. Only the CDR3 portion is preserved as DNA: 36 bases, with reading frame beginning at the first base. V is pared back by 4 bases and J by 4 bases, with 10 bases lying between the germline termini. The library was prepared using the immunoSEQ multiplex PCR assay. Imported from immuneACCESS, the table was reduced by TCRdb to in-frame sequences with V and J called. These copies leave out some clones; in studies compared against another copy, an unresolved V gene accounts for under half, and the cause of the remainder is not known. For this sample there are 70,000 to 100,000 clones; 91% appear just once. The ten most abundant clones make up approximately 16% of the sample.

Of note for this clone: Which antigen it targets is not known. No much larger clone exists at a distance of one base, and base qualities are not known.

The sequencing sample was made of blood. The receptor was derived from a man aged 50-59 years in good health. The sequence joins TRBV29-1 to TRBJ1-1; too little of a D gene remains to name it. The CDR3 is CSVVAQPTEAFF. The sequenced DNA: TGCAGCGTTGTGGCACAACCCACTGAAGCTTTCTTT.